This passage covers 13 T cell receptor beta chains from one sample sequenced in a study of blood T cell repertoires in COVID-19. Repertoires were generated with immunoSEQ multiplex PCR, while TCRdb's copy carries only in-frame clones and drops some. Here the sample spans 250,000 to 350,000 clones, about 91% being singletons. The specimen was peripheral blood. These receptors all come from a woman younger than 45 who had recovered from COVID-19.

The J gene is TRBJ2-6, the V gene TRBV29-1; 10 bases map to TRBD2. V shed 5 bases and J 0 bases; nucleotides not matched to a gene: 7. This CDR3 comprises 17 residues. The germline V gene encodes CDR1 SQVTM and CDR2 ANQGSEA. DNA for the CDR3: TGCAGCGTTACAAGCGGGGGGGGAACCTCTGGGGCCAACGTCCTGACTTTC. Translation gives CSVTSGGGTSGANVLTF.

V usage is TRBV7-2 and J usage is TRBJ1-1; 7 nucleotides match TRBD1. Germline CDR1 is SGHTA and CDR2 is FQGNSA. The CDR3 is 14 residues long. The V gene end was trimmed by 3 bases and the J gene end by 5 bases; junction bases not matched to a gene: 6. The CDR3 DNA sequence: TGTGCCAGCAGCTTTGGGGGACAGCGGACTGAAGCTTTCTTT. Its translation: CASSFGGQRTEAFF.

The chain recombines TRBV4-2 with TRBJ2-5; 15 bases map to TRBD2. The V gene's germline CDR1 is LGHNA and CDR2 YNFKEQ. J lost 3 bases, V lost 3 bases, and 5 bases had no gene match. There are 17 residues in the CDR3. The CDR3 sequence: CASSQGLAGGLEETQYF. The CDR3, as DNA: TGTGCCAGCAGCCAGGGACTAGCGGGGGGTCTTGAAGAGACCCAGTACTTC.

The V call is TRBV27, the J call TRBJ1-2, with a tentative D call TRBD1 (6 bases). The V and J ends lost 8 bases and 4 bases respectively, with 14 bases between them. Germline V gene sequence: CDR1 MNHEY, CDR2 SMNVEV (reference sequence). The length of the CDR3 is 13 residues. This CDR3 reads CASSAGDIYGYTF. The CDR3 DNA sequence: TGTGCCAGCTCAGCAGGGGATATCTATGGCTACACCTTC.

This clone was seen only once. V is TRBV11-2 and J is TRBJ2-1, with TRBD1 identical over 7 bases. V gave up 6 bases and J gave up 4 bases; unmatched junction bases: 9. The CDR3 extends over 15 amino acids. The germline CDR1 and CDR2 sequences are SGHAT and FQNNGV. CDR3 in amino acids: CASRDTGVAYNEQFF. CDR3 DNA: TGTGCCAGCAGGGACACAGGGGTGGCTTACAATGAGCAGTTCTTC.

V gene TRBV5-1 combines with J gene TRBJ1-1; D remains ambiguous. The CDR3 is 12 amino acids. Germline assignment: CDR1 SGHRS and CDR2 YFSETQ. V gave up 2 bases and J gave up 3 bases, with 5 bases separating them. The CDR3 region has the DNA TGCGCCAGCAGCTTTTCGGACACTGAAGCTTTCTTT. This sequence encodes CASSFSDTEAFF.

This clone showed up just once. V gene TRBV9 combines with J gene TRBJ2-7; 10 nucleotides agree with TRBD1. V lost 3 bases to trimming and J lost 5 bases; unmatched junction nucleotides: 5. The CDR3 has 14 residues. From germline, CDR1 is SGDLS and CDR2 YYNGEE. CDR3 DNA: TGTGCCAGCAGCGCGGGACAGGGGTCAAACGAGCAGTACTTC. Translating it yields CASSAGQGSNEQYF.

This clone was counted a few times. The V gene is TRBV7-9, the J gene TRBJ1-1; a possible D gene is TRBD1 (5 bases). The CDR3 contains 13 residues. Trimming stripped 5 bases from V and 3 bases from J, with 10 bases between. Germline CDR1 SEHNR, CDR2 FQNEAQ (reference sequence). The CDR3 here is CASSGWGDTEAFF. The CDR3 bases are TGTGCCAGCAGCGGGTGGGGGGACACTGAAGCTTTCTTT.

This chain links TRBV27 with TRBJ2-7; 11 bases match TRBD2. Germline CDR1 reads MNHEY; CDR2 reads SMNVEV (reference sequence). This CDR3 is 14 amino acids long. The V gene end was trimmed by 5 bases and the J gene end by 9 bases; junction bases not matched to a gene: 9. This CDR3 is CASSLAGGHQGQYF. The CDR3 nucleotides are TGTGCCAGCAGTCTAGCGGGGGGCCATCAAGGGCAGTACTTC.

The chain is built from TRBV4-1 and TRBJ2-7; TRBD2 aligns across 7 bases. With 1 base clipped from V and 0 bases from J, the junction kept 3 bases outside the gene matches. Germline assignment: CDR1 MGHRA and CDR2 YSYEKL. CDR3 size: 15 residues. The CDR3, as DNA: TGCGCCAGCAGCCAAGGGGAGGGGCCCTCCTACGAGCAGTACTTC. This encodes CASSQGEGPSYEQYF.

V usage is TRBV18 and J usage is TRBJ2-1; 9 nucleotides match TRBD1. The CDR3 is 13 residues long. CDR1 KGHSH and CDR2 LQKENI come from the germline V gene. After removal of 4 bases from V and 8 bases from J, the junction contained 3 bases not matched to a gene. The CDR3: CASSRTGGDEQFF. The CDR3 DNA is TGTGCCAGCTCACGAACAGGGGGCGATGAGCAGTTCTTC.

The chain couples TRBV4-2 to TRBJ2-5; 9 bases align to TRBD2. CDR1 and CDR2 from the germline V gene are LGHNA and YNFKEQ. The CDR3 length is 18 residues. V lost 0 bases and J lost 2; bases outside the gene matches: 10. CDR3 region: CASSQEESSGGLQETQYF. CDR3 sequence (DNA): TGTGCCAGCAGCCAAGAAGAGTCGAGCGGGGGGCTTCAAGAGACCCAGTACTTC.

The V gene is TRBV15, the J gene TRBJ2-7; 10 bases agree with TRBD1. The J segment lost 2 bases and the V segment lost 0 bases, leaving 4 bases of the junction unmatched. Germline CDR1 reads LNHNV; CDR2 reads YYDKDF (reference sequence). The CDR3 runs 16 residues. The CDR3, as DNA: TGTGCCACCAGCAGAGATCCAGGACAGGGGGCCTACGAGCAGTACTTC. This gives the protein CATSRDPGQGAYEQYF.